The rows below give T cell receptor beta chains drawn from one sample of a study of OX40 agonist ivuxolimab in advanced cancers. Only in-frame clones appear in the TCRdb table, and some are missing; sequencing was by immunoSEQ multiplex PCR. The sample has under 20,000 clones; roughly 84% are singletons. The specimen was CD4+ or CD8+ T cells sorted from blood, collected in a trial of the OX40 agonist ivuxolimab. All receptors derive from an adult with an advanced solid tumor such as melanoma, head and neck, liver or kidney cancer. Both conserved end residues are part of each CDR3. The D gene is left open where the match is weak. Not every row has a clone size; where given, it reads once, few, many or a size class.

>NA|TRBJ1-1|TRBV6-6|TRBD1
TGTGCCAGCAGGAAATTACAGGGGCGCACTGAAGCTTTCTTT
CASRKLQGRTEAFF
>once|TRBJ2-7|TRBV7-8|NA
TGTGCCAGCAGCCGCGAGGGGGCGGGAGGATACTACGAGCAGTACTTC
CASSREGAGGYYEQYF
>NA|TRBJ2-5|TRBV5-1|TRBD2
TGCGCCAGCCGCCCGGGGGGTCTAGGAGAGACCCAGTACTTC
CASRPGGLGETQYF
>NA|TRBJ1-6|TRBV2|NA
TGTGCCAGCAGTGAAAGGGGCTGGCTGAATTCACCCCTCCACTTT
CASSERGWLNSPLHF
>NA|TRBJ1-5|TRBV28|NA
TGTGCCAGCAGTCCTACCGGGACACGGATCTATAGCAATCAGCCCCAGCATTTT
CASSPTGTRIYSNQPQHF
>few|TRBJ1-5|TRBV30|NA
TGTGCCTGGACCATCGGACATACGGATCAGCCCCAGCATTTT
CAWTIGHTDQPQHF
>NA|TRBJ1-4|TRBV20-1|NA
TGCAGTGCTGATTTGGGGGAAAAACTGTTTTTT
CSADLGEKLFF
>NA|TRBJ1-1|TRBV28|NA
TGTGCCAGCAGTTTTATTATGAACACTGAAGCTTTCTTT
CASSFIMNTEAFF
>NA|TRBJ2-7|TRBV7-9|NA
TGTGCCAGCAGCTCGGGGACCTACGAGCAGTACTTC
CASSSGTYEQYF
>NA|TRBJ1-3|TRBV2|NA
TGTGCCAGCAGTTTTGGGACGGCTGGAAACACCATATATTTT
CASSFGTAGNTIYF
>NA|TRBJ1-1|TRBV11-2|NA
TGTGCCAGCAGCTTAGCACGGGAGAACACTGAAGCTTTCTTT
CASSLARENTEAFF
>NA|TRBJ1-3|TRBV5-1|NA
TGCGCCAGCAGCCCCGGGACGGAAGGAAACACCATATATTTT
CASSPGTEGNTIYF
>NA|TRBJ1-2|TRBV5-3|NA
TGTGCCAGCAGCTTTAAGGGGAACTATGGCTACACCTTC
CASSFKGNYGYTF
>NA|TRBJ2-2|TRBV7-8|NA
TGTGCCAGCAGCTTAGATCTGAACACCGGGGAGCTGTTTTTT
CASSLDLNTGELFF
>NA|TRBJ2-7|TRBV5-5|NA
TGTGCCAGCAGCTCCACCACGCCCCGGGTCTACGAGCAGTACTTC
CASSSTTPRVYEQYF
>NA|TRBJ2-7|TRBV5-4|NA
TGTGCCAGTTCAACAGCGATGGCCTACGAGCAGTACTTC
CASSTAMAYEQYF
>NA|TRBJ2-1|TRBV7-2|NA
TGTGCCAGCAGCTTATCTTCGTCGGGTAGAGTCTATGAGCAGTTCTTC
CASSLSSSGRVYEQFF
>once|TRBJ1-6|TRBV6-5|NA
TGTGCCAGCAGTTATGTGGGACCTCGAGGTTCACCCCTCCACTTT
CASSYVGPRGSPLHF
>NA|TRBJ2-7|TRBV5-1|NA
TGCGCCAGCAGCCCCAACTCCTACGAGCAGTACTTC
CASSPNSYEQYF
>NA|TRBJ2-7|TRBV19|TRBD1
TGTGCCAGTAGTACCTCCGGGACAGGGCTTGGCGAGCAGTACTTC
CASSTSGTGLGEQYF
>NA|TRBJ1-4|TRBV20-1|NA
TGCAGTGTTGGGGCGCGGGAAAAACTGTTTTTT
CSVGAREKLFF
>NA|TRBJ2-1|TRBV29-1|NA
TGCAGCGTTGATTTACGCAGAAATGAGCAGTTCTTC
CSVDLRRNEQFF
>NA|TRBJ2-7|TRBV2|NA
TGTGCCAGCAAAAGCTCCTACGAGCAGTACTTC
CASKSSYEQYF
>once|TRBJ2-4|TRBV7-2|TRBD2
TGTGCCAGCAGCTTAGCCCCGGGAGGGCTTCAGTACTTC
CASSLAPGGLQYF
>NA|TRBJ2-2|TRBV5-1|NA
TGCGCCAGCAGCTTGGCCACCGGGGGCGGGGAGCTGTTTTTT
CASSLATGGGELFF
>NA|TRBJ1-2|TRBV28|NA
TGTGCCAGCAGTTTAGCCAGCACCCAGGGTGGCTACACCTTC
CASSLASTQGGYTF
>NA|TRBJ1-2|TRBV11-1|NA
TGTGCCAGCAGCCAGACAGTGTATGGCTACACCTTC
CASSQTVYGYTF